The clone carrying this TCR beta chain has only a few counts. These data come from a study of beta chain features in type 1 diabetes. This CDR3 comprises 15 residues. With V trimmed by 1 base and J by 6 bases, 8 bases remained unmatched. Germline V gene sequence: CDR1 SGHTA, CDR2 FQGNSA. Expressed TCRB transcripts got sequenced, as all isolated RNA was reverse transcribed. This table comes from immunoSEQ multiplex PCR, and its TCRdb copy is limited to in-frame clones, with some not included. The sample shows about 270,000 clones, about 14% of them seen only once. This clonotype originated in a woman between 35 and 50 years old in good health. This rearrangement joins TRBV7-2 to TRBJ2-7; 8 bases align to TRBD1. The sequencing sample was made of naive CD4+ T cells from blood. In DNA form, the CDR3 reads TGTGCCAGCAGCTTAGGTTGGCAGGGGGCCGGCGAGCAGTACTTC. Amino acids: CASSLGWQGAGEQYF.